This is a list of T cell receptor beta chains from one sample in a study of Ad26.COV2.S vaccination and SARS-CoV-2 variants. TCRdb's copy holds only in-frame clones and misses some; the assay was immunoSEQ multiplex PCR. The sample carries about 420,000 clones, around 89% recorded once. Specimen: peripheral blood, collected in a trial of Ad26.COV2.S vaccine versus placebo. The receptor source for this set is a person aged 18 to 59 who received the Ad26.COV2.S COVID-19 vaccine or a placebo. Both conserved end residues are trimmed from each CDR3.

TRBV9 | ASSVDKEMGYGYT
TRBV10-3 | AISRGLGANEQF
TRBV15 | ATSRDLPGQADYEQY
TRBV5-6 | ASSSQVHLNYGYT
TRBV7-9 | ASSRGLNTEAF
TRBV6-2/TRBV6-3 | ASSYRDRVRGGQF
TRBV28 | ATSGGGQGLQETQY
TRBV2 | ASSELGTVQETQY
TRBV5-4 | ASSPAGRSYEQY
TRBV5-4 | ASSASQWETQY
TRBV28 | ASSASGAVADTQY
TRBV19 | ASSIVSGTDTQY
TRBV7-2 | ASSLSAGSYNSPLH
TRBV7-7 | ASSPSGGLTDTQY
TRBV7-2 | ASSLEGARGYT
TRBV30 | AWSSGNYGYT
TRBV19 | ASRERGGYGYT
TRBV10-3 | AISESGGFTDTQY
TRBV6-6 | ASTLDGATYNEQF